A selection of T cell receptor beta chains follows, all from one sample in a study of beta chain features in type 1 diabetes. Sequencing was performed with immunoSEQ multiplex PCR; in TCRdb, only in-frame clones are kept and a portion is missing. The repertoire holds 680,000 or so clones, 13% seen once, with about 0.02% in the top ten. The sample taken for sequencing was naive CD4+ T cells from blood. The receptors shown here come from a young man with type 1 diabetes. The conserved cysteine and the conserved F or W are not part of the CDR3 here. Each record gives: J gene, clone size, CDR3 length, V gene, CDR3 protein. The size of a clone is reported for some rows only, either as once, few or many, or as a class for expanded clones.

J: TRBJ2-5
size: few
length: 15
V: TRBV15
CDR3: ATSRDRGRGVEETQY

J: TRBJ2-1
size: .
length: 14
V: TRBV6-5
CDR3: ASSYSTTGFTNEQF

J: TRBJ1-2
size: few
length: 10
V: TRBV25-1
CDR3: ASRDQVDGYT

J: TRBJ2-7
size: .
length: 12
V: TRBV6-5
CDR3: ASSTTDRGHEQY

J: TRBJ1-5
size: few
length: 13
V: TRBV29-1
CDR3: SVVPGTGGNQPQH

J: TRBJ1-2
size: once
length: 11
V: TRBV30
CDR3: AWSTHPREENT

J: TRBJ2-3
size: few
length: 16
V: TRBV4-1
CDR3: ASSQVRVAVTWEDTQY

J: TRBJ1-4
size: few
length: 13
V: TRBV25-1
CDR3: ASSEQRSTNEKLF

J: TRBJ2-1
size: .
length: 13
V: TRBV7-9
CDR3: ASSLALGTHNEQF

J: TRBJ1-2
size: .
length: 14
V: TRBV28
CDR3: ASMAPRGRPDYGYT

J: TRBJ2-1
size: .
length: 15
V: TRBV6-1
CDR3: ASSESWAGGPWNEQF

J: TRBJ1-1
size: .
length: 12
V: TRBV6-1
CDR3: ASSTDRRSTEAF

J: TRBJ1-3
size: few
length: 13
V: TRBV30
CDR3: AWERGQMTGNTIY

J: TRBJ2-7
size: .
length: 11
V: TRBV27
CDR3: ASSRVSSYEQY

J: TRBJ1-5
size: .
length: 13
V: TRBV19
CDR3: ASSPRGRGGQPQH

J: TRBJ1-1
size: .
length: 13
V: TRBV9
CDR3: ASSVGSTVNTEAF

J: TRBJ2-7
size: .
length: 11
V: TRBV5-6
CDR3: ASSTPKLSGQY

J: TRBJ1-5
size: few
length: 15
V: TRBV30
CDR3: AWSVGQGGWNNQPQH

J: TRBJ2-2
size: few
length: 12
V: TRBV7-9
CDR3: ASTRAGDSGELF

J: TRBJ1-6
size: .
length: 13
V: TRBV5-1
CDR3: ASSSETDRRSPLH

J: TRBJ1-6
size: .
length: 9
V: TRBV7-2
CDR3: ASSVVPPLH

J: TRBJ2-1
size: .
length: 11
V: TRBV11-3
CDR3: ASSSDRVREQF

J: TRBJ1-1
size: few
length: 15
V: TRBV30
CDR3: AWSVLGDSLRNTEAF

J: TRBJ2-1
size: many
length: 10
V: TRBV30
CDR3: AWSTANNEQF

J: TRBJ1-4
size: .
length: 12
V: TRBV6-6
CDR3: ASTPGVIREKLF

J: TRBJ2-5
size: few
length: 12
V: TRBV5-1
CDR3: ASSLRPEQETQY

J: TRBJ1-1
size: few
length: 14
V: TRBV5-1
CDR3: ASSLADSGANTEAF

J: TRBJ1-6
size: few
length: 13
V: TRBV30
CDR3: AWSTTGTFGSPLH

J: TRBJ1-1
size: .
length: 12
V: TRBV30
CDR3: AWSVGGGDTEAF

J: TRBJ2-1
size: few
length: 13
V: TRBV28
CDR3: ASSLAGGTLSEQF

J: TRBJ2-4
size: few
length: 9
V: TRBV20-1
CDR3: SARDPPGGY

J: TRBJ2-2
size: few
length: 16
V: TRBV5-1
CDR3: ASSLVVLGQGSTGELF

J: TRBJ2-2
size: few
length: 11
V: TRBV28
CDR3: ASIFRNTGELF

J: TRBJ1-1
size: .
length: 11
V: TRBV7-9
CDR3: ASSNGGGTEAF

J: TRBJ2-1
size: .
length: 12
V: TRBV27
CDR3: ASSSDWRDNEQF

J: TRBJ1-5
size: .
length: 12
V: TRBV7-2
CDR3: ASSLEAVREPQH